This TCR beta chain comes out of a study of cytomegalovirus exposure and HLA in healthy donors. The trim removed 6 bases at V and 0 bases at J, leaving 10 bases unmatched. Germline CDR1 reads SQVTM; CDR2 reads ANQGSEA. CDR3 length: 17 amino acids. Overall study findings and caveats: Sequencing depth roughly uniform across donors was assumed in presence/absence analyses. CMV antigen specificity of three CMV-associated chains was confirmed in vitro. Reportedly, cytomegalovirus status was diagnosed with high sensitivity and specificity. There were reportedly fewer N-insertions in an Asian-associated ancestry cluster than the roughly 610-donor mean, in a later analysis.

About this clone itself: Its antigen is currently unknown.

Researchers ran the PCR with 60 Vbeta and 13 Jbeta primers. The method was immunoSEQ multiplex PCR; TCRdb's version includes in-frame clones alone and lacks a portion of them. The sample lists over 150,000 clones; 87% were seen once. The clonotype comes from a woman under 40 in good health and CMV-seronegative. The chain joins TRBV29-1 to TRBJ2-6, with TRBD1 identical over 8 bases. Sequencing used PBMCs. CDR3 amino acids: CSVGGTGDFSGANVLTF. CDR3 DNA sequence: TGCAGCGTAGGCGGGACAGGTGACTTCTCTGGGGCCAACGTCCTGACTTTC.